This T cell receptor (beta chain) was profiled in a study of shared clonotypes between healthy human individuals. Trimming at V came to 3 bases and at J to 0 bases, leaving 11 bases not matched to a gene. Germline CDR1 is MDHEN and CDR2 is SYDVKM. The CDR3 covers 19 residues. Positive CCR7 selection of CD45RO-negative cells yielded the naive CD8 cells, and terminally differentiated effector memory CD45RA+ cells were excluded. The repertoire was sequenced with immunoSEQ multiplex PCR; TCRdb's copy has only in-frame clones and lacks some. Of over 750,000 clones in the sample, 95% to 97% were seen once.

The TCR sequence derives from a man aged 25-45 years in good health. This chain links TRBV28 with TRBJ1-5; 10 bases match TRBD1. Material for sequencing was naive CD8+ T cells sorted from blood. The CDR3: CASSFSSPGQGISNQPQHF. CDR3 sequence (DNA): TGTGCCAGCAGTTTCAGTTCCCCGGGACAGGGGATTAGCAATCAGCCCCAGCATTTT.